This entry lists 22 T cell receptor beta chains sequenced from one sample in a study of identical twins. MiXCR, applied by TCRdb to the 5' RACE reads, yields one record per CDR3 protein. The data hold around 1.7 million distinct CDR3 sequences, with about 30% observed a single time. The sequenced sample was cord blood. The receptors were gathered from a newborn girl in good health.

To note about this clonotype: With a much larger clone just one base away, this may be a read error. The chain combines TRBV3-1 with TRBJ1-1, with D possibly TRBD1 on 5 matching bases. Germline values: CDR1 LGHDT, CDR2 YNNKEL (reference sequence). The CDR3 loop spans 14 amino acids. V dropped 2 bases and J dropped 1 base, with 8 bases sitting between them. CDR3 protein: CASSQLGQNTEAFF. CDR3 DNA sequence: TGTGCCAGCAGCCAACTCGGACAGAACACTGAAGCTTTCTTT.

The chain uses TRBV11-2 and TRBJ2-5; 7 bases are shared with TRBD1. J lost 4 bases, V lost 2 bases, and 10 bases had no gene match. CDR1 and CDR2 from the germline V gene are SGHAT and FQNNGV. This CDR3 contains 16 residues. Here the CDR3 reads CASSLLVGQVRETQYF. The CDR3 bases are TGTGCCAGCAGCTTACTCGTAGGACAGGTTAGAGAGACCCAGTACTTC.

Notes on this clonotype: A much larger clone differs from this one at a single base, so this may be a read error. The CDR3, as DNA: TGTGCCAGCAGCAGCGGCCGTATTCCAGGCGATTCACCCCTCCACTTT. Translated, it gives CASSSGRIPGDSPLHF. The chain carries TRBV11-2 and TRBJ1-6, with D hard to call. Between the trimmed V and J ends, which lost 5 bases and 8 bases, there was a span of 19 bases. The CDR3 is made up of 16 amino acids. Looked up from germline, CDR1 is SGHAT and CDR2 is FQNNGV.

There are a few counts of this clonotype. J is TRBJ2-4 and V is TRBV20-1, with a weak D call TRBD2 (6 bases). The CDR3 is 16 residues long. Trimming cost V 5 bases and J 2 bases, with 19 bases left between them. Looked up from germline, CDR1 is DFQATT and CDR2 is SNEGSKA (reference sequence). This chain's CDR3 is CSAPTGGHRPKNIQYF. The DNA for the CDR3 is TGCAGTGCTCCGACCGGAGGGCACAGGCCCAAAAACATTCAGTACTTC.

The genes are TRBV6-1 and TRBJ2-3, with 9 bases fitting TRBD2. J was trimmed by 2 bases and V by 4 bases; bases with no gene match: 7. The CDR3 covers 16 residues. Germline V gives CDR1 MNHNS, CDR2 SASEGT. The CDR3 spells CASSVYGTSITDTQYF. The DNA of the CDR3 is TGTGCCAGCAGTGTCTACGGGACTAGCATCACAGATACGCAGTATTTT.

There are a few counts of this clonotype. The V call is TRBV4-2, the J call TRBJ1-5; D ambiguous. Germline V gene lookup returns CDR1 LGHNA and CDR2 YNFKEQ. V lost 2 bases to trimming and J lost 0 bases, with 11 bases between them. This CDR3 contains 16 residues. The CDR3 here is CASSQPQVNSNQPQHF. The CDR3 DNA follows: TGTGCCAGCAGCCAACCTCAGGTGAATAGCAATCAGCCCCAGCATTTT.

This clonotype was seen a handful of times. The CDR3 DNA reads as TGCGCCAGCAGCTTTGGCCACCTCGGGACTGAAGCTTTCTTT. Its protein is CASSFGHLGTEAFF. This chain joins TRBV5-1 and TRBJ1-1; unclear D gene. Trimming left V 2 bases short and J 5 bases short, with 13 bases between. The CDR3 is made up of 14 amino acids. CDR1 is SGHRS and CDR2 is YFSETQ in the germline V gene.

This clonotype came up a few times. The chain combines TRBV4-1 with TRBJ2-5, with TRBD2 as a possible D gene (5 bases). The CDR3 extends over 15 amino acids. The germline V and J ends were trimmed by 4 bases and 2 bases, with 14 bases remaining between them. From germline, CDR1 is MGHRA and CDR2 YSYEKL. The CDR3 coding sequence is TGCGCCAGCAGCCCCGCGCTAGCCCAACAAGAGACCCAGTACTTC. It yields the protein CASSPALAQQETQYF.

CDR3 in DNA: TGTGCCAGCAGAAACGTAGGGGGGCACACAGATACGCAGTATTTT. It encodes CASRNVGGHTDTQYF. V gene TRBV3-1 combines with J gene TRBJ2-3; D tentatively fits TRBD1 or TRBD2 (6 bases each). The CDR3 contains 15 residues. Trimming took 6 bases from V and 2 from J, leaving 15 bases between them. Germline loops: CDR1 LGHDT, CDR2 YNNKEL (reference sequence).

This chain joins TRBV20-1 and TRBJ2-1; tentatively, D is TRBD2 (7 bases). The last part of the DNA fits TRBJ2-7 better; the J call may be wrong. The CDR3 contains 15 residues. The germline V gene has CDR1 DFQATT and CDR2 SNEGSKA (reference sequence). This chain's CDR3 is CSARERGGGYNEQYF. In nucleotides, the CDR3 is TGCAGTGCTAGAGAGAGGGGGGGAGGGTACAATGAGCAGTACTTC.

The J gene is TRBJ2-5, the V gene TRBV11-2; D is undetermined. The end of the DNA aligns better with TRBJ2-7, so the J call may be wrong. The CDR3 runs to 14 residues. Germline assignment: CDR1 SGHAT and CDR2 FQNNGV. CDR3 nucleotide sequence: TGTGCCAGCAGCAACGTGAAGTCCCACTACGAGCAGTACTTC. It codes for CASSNVKSHYEQYF.

V and J are TRBV27 and TRBJ1-1; TRBD1 might be the D (6 bases). The CDR3 is 11 residues long. Deletions cut 10 bases from V and 9 bases from J, with 15 bases between. Germline V CDR1 and CDR2: MNHEY, SMNVEV (reference sequence). The CDR3 spells CATNWGAKAFF. The DNA for the CDR3 is TGTGCCACCAACTGGGGGGCGAAAGCTTTCTTT.

This clonotype has a handful of counts. The chain has TRBV18 and TRBJ2-7; 7 bases line up with TRBD2. Per the germline V gene, CDR1 is KGHSH and CDR2 is LQKENI. The CDR3 length is 13 residues. Trimming removed 1 base from V and 6 bases from J; junction bases left unmatched: 3. The CDR3 sequence: CASSPLTSSEQYF. CDR3 DNA: TGTGCCAGCTCACCACTGACTAGCTCCGAGCAGTACTTC.

The chain has TRBV27 and TRBJ2-1; 10 bases line up with TRBD1. The J call may be faulty, since TRBJ2-7 better matches the DNA end. The CDR3 spans 14 residues. CDR1 MNHEY and CDR2 SMNVEV come from the germline V gene (reference sequence). This chain's CDR3 is CASKQTGGYNEQYF. In DNA, the CDR3 is TGTGCCAGCAAACAGACAGGGGGCTACAATGAGCAGTACTTC.

Turning to this clonotype: This may be a read error: a much more frequent sequence differs by one nucleotide. The chain couples TRBV10-3 to TRBJ2-5, with 14 bases aligning to TRBD2. This CDR3 spans 15 amino acids. The trim removed 6 bases at V and 11 bases at J, leaving 11 bases unmatched. Germline lookup yields CDR1 ENHRY and CDR2 SYGVKD. DNA for the CDR3: TGTGCCATCAGACGAGGGACTAGCGGGGGTGATGAGCAGTACTTC. Translating it yields CAIRRGTSGGDEQYF.

This clonotype was counted between two and nine times. The rearrangement joins TRBV29-1 to TRBJ1-2; no reliable D call. CDR3 length: 14 residues. Germline loops: CDR1 SQVTM, CDR2 ANQGSEA. Trimming took off 3 bases at V and 5 bases at J, with 16 bases between the two ends. In nucleotides, the CDR3 is TGCAGCGTTGAGGTCGTCAGGACGCTGTATGGCTACACCTTC. Encoded protein: CSVEVVRTLYGYTF.

This chain uses TRBV7-9 with TRBJ2-7; possibly TRBD2 for D (6 bases). The J call may be mistaken, given a closer DNA end match to TRBJ2-5. The germline CDR1 and CDR2 sequences are SEHNR and FQNEAQ (reference sequence). The CDR3 sequence is 13 residues long. CDR3 protein: CASSFGDSGTQYF. CDR3 coding DNA: TGTGCCAGCAGCTTCGGGGACTCAGGGACCCAGTACTTC.

With regard to this clonotype: The junction shows a germline mismatch at one end, possibly a read error. The chain employs TRBV7-7 and TRBJ2-3; D remains ambiguous. CDR1 and CDR2 (germline): SSHAT, FNYEAQ (reference sequence). This CDR3 contains 13 residues. The CDR3 protein is CASSFLGTDTQCF. Written as DNA, the CDR3 is TGTGCCAGCAGCTTCCTAGGCACAGATACGCAGTGTTTT.

This clonotype was seen ten or more times. The rearrangement links TRBV11-1 to TRBJ2-3; D is unclear. V lost 1 base, J lost 6 bases, and 8 bases lay in between. The CDR3 sequence is 13 residues long. Looked up from germline, CDR1 is SGHAT and CDR2 is FQDESV (reference sequence). CDR3 bases: TGTGCCAGCAGCTTAGTACTTTATGATACGCAGTATTTT. Its translation is CASSLVLYDTQYF.

This chain uses TRBV2 with TRBJ1-4, with TRBD1 matching 7 bases. From germline, CDR1 is SNHLY and CDR2 FYNNEI. The CDR3 runs to 15 residues. The J segment lost 2 bases and the V segment lost 7 bases, leaving 7 bases of the junction unmatched. CDR3 in DNA: TGTGCCAGCAACCTCCAACAGGGGACTAATGAAAAACTGTTTTTT. Its translation: CASNLQQGTNEKLFF. Supplemented by reference TRBV2 and TRBJ1-4, the full variable domain reads EPEVTQTPSHQVTQMGQEVILRCVPISNHLYFYWYRQILGQKVEFLVSFYNNEISEKSEIFDDQFSVERPDGSNFTLKIRSTKLEDSAMYFCASNLQQGTNEKLFFGSGTQLSVL.

This clonotype has more than one count but fewer than ten. This sequence joins TRBV2 and TRBJ2-7, with TRBD2 identical over 11 bases. Losses at the gene ends were 4 bases for V and 1 base for J; bases not matched to a gene: 3. Per germline, CDR1 SNHLY and CDR2 FYNNEI. This CDR3 contains 15 residues. The CDR3 bases are TGTGCCAGCAGTGGGACTAGCGGGCGTTCCTACGAGCAGTACTTC. Encoded protein: CASSGTSGRSYEQYF.

This clonotype was observed a handful of times. The V call is TRBV4-1, the J call TRBJ2-7; 10 nucleotides match TRBD1. In germline, CDR1 is MGHRA, CDR2 YSYEKL. The CDR3 covers 16 residues. J was trimmed by 0 bases and V by 5 bases; bases with no gene match: 7. Written as DNA, the CDR3 is TGCGCCAGCAGCGCGGGGGGACAGGGGCGCTCCTACGAGCAGTACTTC. This translates into CASSAGGQGRSYEQYF.